These 16 T cell receptor beta chains were all obtained from the same sample, sequenced in a study of blood T cell repertoires in COVID-19. Some clones are missing from TCRdb's copy, which holds only in-frame ones; the method was immunoSEQ multiplex PCR. The data contain 200,000 to 300,000 clones, around 86% of them singletons. The sample taken for sequencing was PBMCs or T cells enriched from blood (not recorded which). Receptors originate from a woman aged 45-65 years who had recovered from COVID-19.

This clone was observed once. The rearrangement uses TRBV19 and TRBJ1-2, with D perhaps TRBD1 (6 bases). V was shortened by 5 bases and J by 8 bases, with 12 bases between the two germline ends. Germline CDR1 is LNHDA and CDR2 is SQIVND (reference sequence). The CDR3 totals 12 residues. Here the CDR3 reads CASSLRGGGYTF. The CDR3, as DNA: TGTGCCAGTAGTCTCAGGGGTGGCGGCTACACCTTC.

Here the CDR3 reads CASNNRVLDYGYTF. The CDR3 DNA is TGTGCCAGCAACAACAGGGTCTTGGACTATGGCTACACCTTC. V usage is TRBV6-5 and J usage is TRBJ1-2; tentatively, D is TRBD1 (6 bases). In germline, CDR1 is MNHEY, CDR2 SVGAGI. V was shortened by 7 bases and J by 3 bases, with 15 bases between the two germline ends. The CDR3 totals 14 residues.

This chain uses TRBV18 with TRBJ1-2, with D perhaps matching TRBD1 (5 bases). The CDR3 is 14 amino acids. The V and J ends lost 4 bases and 4 bases respectively, with 13 bases between them. Germline V lookup: CDR1 KGHSH, CDR2 LQKENI. This chain's CDR3 is CASSQGASGYGYTF. CDR3 nucleotide sequence: TGTGCCAGCTCACAAGGGGCTAGTGGCTATGGCTACACCTTC.

The chain employs TRBV3-1 (or the pseudogene TRBV3-2) and TRBJ1-2, with a tentative D call TRBD1 (6 bases). Trimming took 4 bases from V and 4 from J, leaving 13 bases between them. The CDR3 sequence is 14 residues long. Germline values: CDR1 LGHDT, CDR2 YNNKEL (reference sequence). The DNA for the CDR3 is TGTGCCAGCAGCCTAACGGACAGTTTCTATGGCTACACCTTC. Translating gives CASSLTDSFYGYTF.

The chain joins TRBV11-2 to TRBJ1-5; 9 bases agree with TRBD1. Germline CDR1 and CDR2: SGHAT and FQNNGV. The J segment lost 6 bases and the V segment lost 5 bases, leaving 2 bases of the junction unmatched. CDR3 length: 13 residues. CDR3 in amino acids: CASSVTGGQPQHF. The CDR3 nucleotides are TGTGCCAGCAGCGTGACAGGGGGTCAGCCCCAGCATTTT.

This rearrangement joins TRBV5-1 to TRBJ2-5; TRBD2 matches 8 bases. This CDR3 region has 17 residues. Trimming took 1 base from V and 3 from J; bases not matched to a gene: 11. CDR1 and CDR2 (germline): SGHRS, YFSETQ. Written as DNA, the CDR3 is TGCGCCAGCAGCTTGCGATTCGCGCGGGGGGTCGAAGAGACCCAGTACTTC. Its protein product is CASSLRFARGVEETQYF.

V gene TRBV6-5 combines with J gene TRBJ1-1; D gene uncertain. V lost 8 bases and J lost 4, with 14 bases in between. This CDR3 region has 13 residues. Germline values: CDR1 MNHEY, CDR2 SVGAGI. The CDR3 region is CASWSGNPTEAFF. Here the CDR3 DNA reads TGTGCCAGCTGGTCAGGAAACCCCACTGAAGCTTTCTTT.

The sample holds one count of this clone. The V gene is TRBV9, the J gene TRBJ1-6, with a possible D match to TRBD1 (6 bases). Looked up from germline, CDR1 is SGDLS and CDR2 is YYNGEE. Trimming shortened V by 3 bases and J by 7 bases, and 14 bases separated the two germline ends. This CDR3 comprises 15 residues. The CDR3 nucleotides are TGTGCCAGCAGCGCTTCGGGACACCCAAATTCACCCCTCCACTTT. It encodes CASSASGHPNSPLHF. Full variable domain (rest looked up from reference TRBV9 and TRBJ1-6): DSGVTQTPKHLITATGQRVTLRCSPRSGDLSVYWYQQSLDQGLQFLIQYYNGEERAKGNILERFSAQQFPDLHSELNLSSLELGDSALYFCASSASGHPNSPLHFGNGTRLTVT.

V gene TRBV4-1 combines with J gene TRBJ1-1; tentative D call: TRBD1 (5 bases). There are 14 residues in the CDR3. The germline V and J ends were trimmed by 2 bases and 7 bases, with 14 bases remaining between them. Germline values: CDR1 MGHRA, CDR2 YSYEKL. The CDR3 coding sequence is TGCGCCAGCAGCCAAATACAGGAACCCCTTGAAGCTTTCTTT. It specifies CASSQIQEPLEAFF.

The chain joins TRBV5-4 to TRBJ2-1; 8 positions match TRBD2. The CDR3 contains 15 residues. Trimming took 3 bases from V and 7 from J; bases not matched to a gene: 9. Germline V gene sequence: CDR1 SGHNT, CDR2 YYREEE (reference sequence). The CDR3: CASSSPGTRQNEQFF. CDR3 DNA sequence: TGTGCCAGCAGCTCGCCCGGGACTAGACAGAATGAGCAGTTCTTC.

CDR3 residues: CASSDPTAPGGNIQYF. In nucleotides, the CDR3 is TGTGCCAGCAGTGACCCGACCGCCCCCGGCGGAAACATTCAGTACTTC. The chain links TRBV2 to TRBJ2-4; no clear D. Germline V lookup: CDR1 SNHLY, CDR2 FYNNEI. Trimming removed 3 bases at V and 6 bases at J, with 18 bases between. The CDR3 contains 16 residues.

This clone has just a few counts. The chain is built from TRBV7-9 and TRBJ2-7; 11 bases agree with TRBD1. The V segment lost 5 bases and the J segment 6 bases; nucleotides outside the gene matches: 3. Germline V gene lookup returns CDR1 SEHNR and CDR2 FQNEAQ (reference sequence). The CDR3 runs to 13 residues. The DNA of the CDR3 is TGTGCCAGCAGCCCTGGGACAGGGGGCGAGCAGTACTTC. This encodes CASSPGTGGEQYF.

The J gene is TRBJ1-2, the V gene TRBV28, with D perhaps matching TRBD1 (5 bases). V was pared by 7 bases and J by 6 bases, with 15 bases between. The CDR3 runs 13 residues. CDR1 and CDR2 (germline): MDHEN, SYDVKM. In DNA, the CDR3 is TGTGCCAGCAACGTGGGCGGGGGGAATGGCTACACCTTC. Protein sequence: CASNVGGGNGYTF.

The chain carries TRBV6-6 and TRBJ2-7; 9 nucleotides match TRBD1. Germline V lookup: CDR1 MNHNY, CDR2 SVGAGI (reference sequence). The trim removed 6 bases at V and 0 bases at J, leaving 6 bases unmatched. This CDR3 contains 15 residues. The CDR3 bases are TGTGCCAGCAGCGGGACAGGGACGATCTCCTACGAGCAGTACTTC. Translated: CASSGTGTISYEQYF.

This clone was counted between two and nine times. J is TRBJ2-3 and V is TRBV6-5; TRBD2 is a possible D gene (6 bases). The V end lost 2 bases, the J end lost 0 bases, and 6 bases lay between the germline ends. Germline V gene lookup returns CDR1 MNHEY and CDR2 SVGAGI. The CDR3 is 14 residues long. The chain's CDR3 is CASSYGGSTDTQYF. CDR3 bases: TGTGCCAGCAGTTACGGAGGGAGCACAGATACGCAGTATTTT.

V is TRBV7-2 and J is TRBJ2-7, with 7 bases lining up with TRBD1. This CDR3 has 14 amino acids. Germline V CDR1 and CDR2: SGHTA, FQGNSA. Germline trimming cut 7 bases from V and 3 bases from J; bases unmatched to any gene: 9. The CDR3 here is CASMTRGQGYEQYF. The DNA for the CDR3 is TGTGCCAGCATGACGAGGGGGCAAGGCTACGAGCAGTACTTC. Filled out from reference TRBV7-2 and TRBJ2-7, the complete variable domain reads GAGVSQSPSNKVTEKGKDVELRCDPISGHTALYWYRQSLGQGLEFLIYFQGNSAPDKSGLPSDRFSAERTGGSVSTLTIQRTQQEDSAVYLCASMTRGQGYEQYFGPGTRLTVT.